One T cell receptor beta chain is described in this entry. The sample belongs to a study of T cells after somatic rescue of genetic block. TCRdb's copy holds only in-frame clones and misses some; the assay was immunoSEQ multiplex PCR. The sample has more than 70,000 clones; 85% to 90% are singletons. From germline, CDR1 is SGDLS and CDR2 YYNGEE. The CDR3 is 11 residues long. Trimming shortened V by 0 bases and J by 13 bases, and 8 bases separated the two germline ends. The sample was peripheral blood mononuclear cells (PBMCs). The chain joins TRBV9 to TRBJ1-5; no firm D call. The origin of this receptor is a woman aged 18-29 years. The CDR3 nucleotides are TGTGCCAGCAGCGTAGGGGCTGCGCAGCATTTT. This codes for CASSVGAAQHF.